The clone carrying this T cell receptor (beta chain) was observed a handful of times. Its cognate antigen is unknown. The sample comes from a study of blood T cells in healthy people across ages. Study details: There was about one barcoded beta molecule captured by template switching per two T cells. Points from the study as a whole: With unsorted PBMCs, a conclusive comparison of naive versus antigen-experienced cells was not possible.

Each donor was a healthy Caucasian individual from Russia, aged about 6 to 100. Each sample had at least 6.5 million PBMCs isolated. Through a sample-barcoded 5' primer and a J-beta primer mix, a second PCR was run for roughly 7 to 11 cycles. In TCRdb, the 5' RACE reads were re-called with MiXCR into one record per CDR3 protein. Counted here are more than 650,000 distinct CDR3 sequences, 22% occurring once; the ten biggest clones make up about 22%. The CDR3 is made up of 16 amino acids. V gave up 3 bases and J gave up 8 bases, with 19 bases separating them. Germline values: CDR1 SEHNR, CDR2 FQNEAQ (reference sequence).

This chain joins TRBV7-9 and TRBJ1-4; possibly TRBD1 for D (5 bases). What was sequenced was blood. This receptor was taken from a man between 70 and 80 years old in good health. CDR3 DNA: TGTGCCAGCAGCTTCAAGTCTGGGGGTAGGAACGAAAAACTGTTTTTT. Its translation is CASSFKSGGRNEKLFF.